The 13 T cell receptor beta chains reported below all come from one sample, sequenced in a study of T cells in Graves' hyperthyroidism and ophthalmopathy. RNA transcripts provided the source from which TCR beta CDR3 regions were amplified. RT-PCR in the first round (using the HTBI primer set) targeted the TCR CDR3. TCRdb analysed the multiplex PCR reads with MiXCR anew, one entry per CDR3 protein. The data contain about 420,000 distinct CDR3 sequences, approximately 14% of them singletons. The sequenced sample consisted of blood. These receptors were taken from a woman under 30 with Graves' hyperthyroidism.

This clonotype was observed at least ten times. The rearrangement uses TRBV30 and TRBJ2-7; D unresolved. The CDR3 loop spans 10 amino acids. Germline lookup yields CDR1 GTSNPN and CDR2 SVGIG (reference sequence). Trimming left V 4 bases short and J 2 bases short, with 3 bases between. The CDR3 nucleotides are TGTGCCTGGATAACCTACGAGCAGTACTTC. It specifies CAWITYEQYF.

The chain employs TRBV14 and TRBJ2-7, with TRBD2 identical over 11 bases. With 9 bases clipped from V and 1 base from J, the junction kept 11 bases outside the gene matches. CDR1 is SGHDN and CDR2 is FVKESK in the germline V gene. The length of the CDR3 is 16 residues. As DNA, the CDR3 is TGTGCCAGGGGGACTAGCGGAGCTCCCCTATCCTACGAGCAGTACTTC. It yields the protein CARGTSGAPLSYEQYF.

The sample holds many counts of this clonotype. This chain connects TRBV20-1 to TRBJ2-1; a weak D match, TRBD2 (6 bases). The V gene's germline CDR1 is DFQATT and CDR2 SNEGSKA (reference sequence). Trimming left V 5 bases short and J 3 bases short, with 20 bases between. The CDR3 is 16 amino acids. The CDR3 nucleotides read TGCAGTGCTCGACCTCTGGGGCGGGGAAGCTACAATGAGCAGTTCTTC. This codes for CSARPLGRGSYNEQFF.

The sample holds many counts of this clonotype. The rearrangement uses TRBV2 and TRBJ1-2; D uncertain. With 2 bases removed from V and 4 bases from J, the gap between germline ends came to 23 bases. This CDR3 is 18 amino acids long. The germline gives CDR1 SNHLY, CDR2 FYNNEI. The CDR3, as DNA: TGTGCCAGCAGTGAAAGGCCCCCATCTCTATTAAACGTCTATGGCTACACCTTC. Protein: CASSERPPSLLNVYGYTF.

As regards this clonotype: The junction departs from the called germline gene at one end, perhaps through a read error. This chain connects TRBV7-9 to TRBJ1-3; D is unresolved. CDR1 and CDR2 from the germline V gene are SEHNR and FQNEAQ (reference sequence). The length of the CDR3 is 12 residues. The chain's CDR3 is CASSLFAMAADF. The CDR3 nucleotides are TGTGCCAGCAGCTTATTCGCTATGGCCGCCGATTTT.

This clonotype was detected many times. J is TRBJ2-5 and V is TRBV2; D is possibly TRBD2 (6 bases). The V end was cut by 2 bases, the J end by 4 bases, with 14 bases between. The length of the CDR3 is 15 residues. The germline gives CDR1 SNHLY, CDR2 FYNNEI. DNA of the CDR3: TGTGCCAGCAGTGAATTGGGGGGAAGGAGAGAGACCCAGTACTTC. Amino acid sequence: CASSELGGRRETQYF.

This clonotype was recorded at least ten times. The gene calls are TRBV6-5 and TRBJ1-2; D ambiguous. V shed 2 bases and J shed 3 bases, with 10 bases lying between them. CDR1 is MNHEY and CDR2 is SVGAGI in the germline V gene. CDR3 size: 14 residues. CDR3: CASSYLQADYGYTF. CDR3 nucleotides: TGTGCCAGCAGTTACCTGCAGGCTGACTATGGCTACACCTTC.

This clonotype was observed many times. The J gene is TRBJ2-5, the V gene TRBV7-9; D is unresolved. CDR1 SEHNR and CDR2 FQNEAQ come from the germline V gene (reference sequence). The V and J ends lost 1 base and 1 base respectively, with 13 bases between them. The CDR3 is made up of 16 amino acids. CDR3 bases: TGTGCCAGCAGCTTAGGATCGGAACTTAGCCAAGAGACCCAGTACTTC. Encoded protein: CASSLGSELSQETQYF.

In this sample, this clonotype turned up many times. The chain carries TRBV14 and TRBJ1-4, with D maybe TRBD1 (5 bases). The CDR3 is 14 residues long. CDR1 is SGHDN, CDR2 FVKESK, per germline. The V end was cut by 2 bases, the J end by 5 bases, with 9 bases between. The CDR3 DNA is TGTGCCAGCAGCCAATGGGGGGGGAATGAAAAACTGTTTTTT. The encoded protein is CASSQWGGNEKLFF.

Only a few counts were recorded for this clonotype. The chain combines TRBV12-3 or TRBV12-4 with TRBJ2-1, with D perhaps matching TRBD2 (6 bases). The CDR3 has 13 residues. Trimming shortened V by 4 bases and J by 3 bases, and 7 bases separated the two germline ends. CDR3 sequence: CASSWDFYNEQFF. CDR3 sequence (DNA): TGTGCCAGCAGTTGGGACTTCTACAATGAGCAGTTCTTC.

This clonotype was picked up many times. The rearrangement joins TRBV10-1 to TRBJ2-7; TRBD1 is a possible D gene (6 bases). V lost 0 bases and J 4 bases, leaving 13 bases between the germline ends. This CDR3 has 15 amino acids. Germline CDR1 WNHNN, CDR2 SYGVQD (reference sequence). CDR3 DNA sequence: TGCGCCAGCAGTGAGTCCTCGCAGGGGCCTTACGAGCAGTACTTC. Its translation is CASSESSQGPYEQYF.

This clonotype showed up many times. This CDR3 reads CASSSGGWWNRELTYEQYF. The CDR3 DNA reads as TGTGCCAGCAGCTCCGGGGGTTGGTGGAACCGGGAGCTAACCTACGAGCAGTACTTC. This rearrangement joins TRBV11-3 to TRBJ2-7, with D tentatively TRBD2 (6 bases). Per germline, CDR1 SGHNT and CDR2 YENEEA. V was trimmed by 4 bases and J by 2 bases, leaving 27 bases between them. The CDR3 length is 19 residues.

The table lists this clonotype with many counts. This CDR3 is CASNTVGSAMYYYEQYF. The CDR3 nucleotides read TGTGCCAGCAACACCGTAGGGAGTGCGATGTACTACTACGAGCAGTACTTC. This chain links TRBV28 with TRBJ2-7; D possibly corresponds to TRBD2 (5 bases). Germline V gives CDR1 MDHEN, CDR2 SYDVKM. V was pared by 7 bases and J by 3 bases, with 25 bases between. The CDR3 is 17 residues long.